This passage covers 32 T cell receptor beta chains from one sample sequenced in a study of cytomegalovirus exposure and HLA in healthy donors. 60 Vbeta and 13 Jbeta primers were used in PCR. Using immunoSEQ multiplex PCR, the repertoire was profiled, and TCRdb retains in-frame clones only, with some absent. The data show 150,000 to 200,000 clones, roughly 80% seen once. Sample: PBMCs. The receptors here all came from a man aged 18 to 29 in good health and CMV-seropositive.

The genes are TRBV27 and TRBJ1-2; D remains ambiguous. The V gene's germline CDR1 is MNHEY and CDR2 SMNVEV (reference sequence). CDR3 length: 13 amino acids. Deletions cut 3 bases from V and 8 bases from J, with 13 bases between. The CDR3 region is CASSLSLGVGYTF. The CDR3 region has the DNA TGTGCCAGCAGTTTGAGTCTAGGCGTCGGCTACACCTTC.

The chain is built from TRBV27 and TRBJ2-7; D might be TRBD1 (6 bases). This CDR3 spans 14 amino acids. Germline V CDR1 and CDR2: MNHEY, SMNVEV (reference sequence). Trimming pared 2 bases from V and 3 bases from J, leaving 11 bases between. DNA for the CDR3: TGTGCCAGCAGTTTAAAACAGGGCATCTACGAGCAGTACTTC. Protein sequence: CASSLKQGIYEQYF.

The genes are TRBV28 and TRBJ2-7, with TRBD1 identical over 9 bases. CDR1 is MDHEN, CDR2 SYDVKM, per germline. The CDR3 spans 14 residues. The J segment lost 0 bases and the V segment lost 4 bases, leaving 1 base of the junction unmatched. DNA of the CDR3: TGTGCCAGCAGTTACAGGGGGCTCTCCTACGAGCAGTACTTC. Its translation is CASSYRGLSYEQYF.

Here the CDR3 reads CASSLSVGGFSYNSPLHF. The CDR3 DNA is TGTGCCAGCAGTTTATCGGTTGGGGGGTTCTCCTATAATTCACCCCTCCACTTT. The rearrangement joins TRBV27 to TRBJ1-6; possible D gene TRBD1, 5 bases. V was pared by 0 bases and J by 0 bases, with 12 bases between. Germline V CDR1 and CDR2: MNHEY, SMNVEV (reference sequence). The CDR3 is 18 residues long.

This clone showed up just a few times. The CDR3 reads CASSLGRVAETQYF. CDR3 DNA sequence: TGTGCCAGCAGCCTGGGGAGGGTCGCAGAGACCCAGTACTTC. The chain combines TRBV11-2 with TRBJ2-5; 7 nucleotides line up with TRBD2. From germline, CDR1 is SGHAT and CDR2 FQNNGV. CDR3 length equals 14 residues. Germline trimming cut 5 bases from V and 4 bases from J; bases unmatched to any gene: 7.

The chain has TRBV29-1 and TRBJ1-1; no firm D call. Germline CDR1 SQVTM, CDR2 ANQGSEA. The CDR3 runs to 14 residues. Trimming removed 1 base from V and 1 base from J, with 10 bases in between. CDR3 in amino acids: CSVEGREENTEAFF. The CDR3 DNA is TGCAGCGTTGAAGGACGGGAGGAGAACACTGAAGCTTTCTTT.

This chain joins TRBV18 and TRBJ1-2, with D unclear. CDR1 and CDR2 from the germline V gene are KGHSH and LQKENI. Deletions cut 6 bases from V and 3 bases from J, with 11 bases between. The CDR3 contains 13 residues. The CDR3 sequence is CASSPLGDYGYTF. The CDR3 region has the DNA TGTGCCAGCTCCCCCCTCGGAGACTATGGCTACACCTTC.

The chain recombines TRBV5-1 with TRBJ1-1; TRBD1 might be the D (5 bases). Germline values: CDR1 SGHRS, CDR2 YFSETQ. The CDR3 extends over 13 amino acids. The V end lost 3 bases, the J end lost 2 bases, and 8 bases lay between the germline ends. DNA of the CDR3: TGCGCCAGCAGCTATCAGGGAAACACTGAAGCTTTCTTT. Translated, it gives CASSYQGNTEAFF.

To note about this clone: The junction and the germline gene differ at one end; a read error may be behind it. This chain uses TRBV27 with TRBJ2-7, with D unclear. Germline V gives CDR1 MNHEY, CDR2 SMNVEV (reference sequence). The CDR3 loop spans 13 amino acids. CDR3 in amino acids: CANSFASSDEQYF. The CDR3 DNA is TGTGCCAACAGTTTTGCGTCCTCTGACGAGCAGTACTTC.

The chain links TRBV5-1 to TRBJ2-6, with TRBD2 identical over 11 bases. Germline CDR1 SGHRS, CDR2 YFSETQ. Trimming cost V 4 bases and J 0 bases; bases outside gene matches: 3. This CDR3 region has 17 residues. The CDR3 here is CASSSLAGGSGANVLTF. CDR3 DNA sequence: TGCGCCAGCAGCAGCCTAGCGGGAGGCTCTGGGGCCAACGTCCTGACTTTC.

The chain is built from TRBV2 and TRBJ1-5; TRBD1 matches at 7 bases. CDR1 is SNHLY and CDR2 is FYNNEI in the germline V gene. The CDR3 contains 15 residues. Trimming at V came to 6 bases and at J to 2 bases, leaving 7 bases not matched to a gene. This chain's CDR3 is CASRGTAEGNQPQHF. DNA for the CDR3: TGTGCCAGCAGAGGGACAGCCGAAGGCAATCAGCCCCAGCATTTT.

The chain links TRBV5-1 to TRBJ1-5; TRBD1 is a possible D gene (5 bases). Germline CDR1 and CDR2: SGHRS and YFSETQ. The CDR3 consists of 15 residues. Trimming pared 5 bases from V and 2 bases from J, leaving 14 bases between. The CDR3 bases are TGCGCCAGCAGGATGACCCCGGGGGGCAATCAGCCCCAGCATTTT. This encodes CASRMTPGGNQPQHF.

The chain has TRBV7-2 and TRBJ2-5, with a tentative D call TRBD2 (5 bases). Germline loops: CDR1 SGHTA, CDR2 FQGNSA. This CDR3 comprises 13 residues. V lost 3 bases and J 3 bases, leaving 8 bases between the germline ends. Here the CDR3 reads CASSLGSEETQYF. Written as DNA, the CDR3 is TGTGCCAGCAGCTTGGGGAGCGAAGAGACCCAGTACTTC. The variable domain in full, with the rest retrieved from reference TRBV7-2 and TRBJ2-5, is GAGVSQSPSNKVTEKGKDVELRCDPISGHTALYWYRQSLGQGLEFLIYFQGNSAPDKSGLPSDRFSAERTGGSVSTLTIQRTQQEDSAVYLCASSLGSEETQYFGPGTRLLVL.

J is TRBJ1-4 and V is TRBV13; D remains ambiguous. The CDR3 spans 13 residues. V was clipped by 0 bases and J by 5 bases, with 4 bases between them. The germline V gene has CDR1 PRHDT and CDR2 FYEKMQ (reference sequence). The CDR3: CASSLGRNEKLFF. CDR3 DNA sequence: TGTGCCAGCAGCTTAGGCAGAAATGAAAAACTGTTTTTT.

The rearrangement uses TRBV9 and TRBJ1-5, with D uncertain. V lost 7 bases and J 0 bases, leaving 8 bases between the germline ends. The V gene's germline CDR1 is SGDLS and CDR2 YYNGEE. This CDR3 is 13 amino acids long. CDR3 residues: CASGADSNQPQHF. CDR3 DNA sequence: TGTGCCAGCGGCGCAGATAGCAATCAGCCCCAGCATTTT.

The V gene is TRBV5-1, the J gene TRBJ2-3; a weak D match, TRBD1 (6 bases). Per germline, CDR1 SGHRS and CDR2 YFSETQ. Trimming took off 6 bases at V and 2 bases at J, with 16 bases between the two ends. The CDR3 runs to 15 residues. DNA for the CDR3: TGCGCCAGCAAGGAGCTTGGGGGCTCCACAGATACGCAGTATTTT. This translates into CASKELGGSTDTQYF.

There are a few counts of this clone. V usage is TRBV27 and J usage is TRBJ2-6; D perhaps matches TRBD1 (6 bases). The CDR3 contains 17 residues. CDR1 and CDR2 from the germline V gene are MNHEY and SMNVEV (reference sequence). V lost 4 bases, J lost 4 bases, and 17 bases lay in between. CDR3 region: CASSSIDRPFGANVLTF. For the CDR3, the DNA is TGTGCCAGCAGTTCAATCGACAGGCCATTCGGGGCCAACGTCCTGACTTTC.

The chain combines TRBV11-2 with TRBJ1-4, with D perhaps TRBD1 (6 bases). This CDR3 is 15 amino acids long. Germline-derived CDR1 and CDR2 are SGHAT and FQNNGV. V was cut by 5 bases and J by 7 bases, with 17 bases left in between. Here the CDR3 reads CASSHWAGDGEKLFF. The DNA for the CDR3 is TGTGCCAGCAGCCACTGGGCAGGGGATGGTGAAAAACTGTTTTTT.

The chain employs TRBV5-1 and TRBJ2-7; D gene unclear. The CDR3 loop spans 14 amino acids. The V gene's germline CDR1 is SGHRS and CDR2 YFSETQ. The V and J ends lost 0 bases and 0 bases respectively, with 7 bases between them. In nucleotides, the CDR3 is TGCGCCAGCAGCTTGGTTGTCAGCTCCTACGAGCAGTACTTC. As protein: CASSLVVSSYEQYF.

The CDR3: CASKVVGGQETQYF. CDR3 nucleotides: TGTGCCAGCAAGGTAGTGGGGGGCCAAGAGACCCAGTACTTC. The chain links TRBV27 to TRBJ2-5, with a tentative D call TRBD2 (6 bases). V lost 7 bases to trimming and J lost 1 base, with 13 bases between them. This CDR3 has 14 amino acids. The germline CDR1 and CDR2 sequences are MNHEY and SMNVEV (reference sequence).

The chain employs TRBV18 and TRBJ1-2, with D perhaps TRBD1 (5 bases). Between the trimmed V and J ends, which lost 5 bases and 6 bases, there was a span of 22 bases. The CDR3 sequence is 16 residues long. Germline assignment: CDR1 KGHSH and CDR2 LQKENI. The CDR3 region has the DNA TGTGCCAGCTCAACCACAGGATCTGCTTGGTCGGATGGCTACACCTTC. Its translation is CASSTTGSAWSDGYTF.

The chain employs TRBV11-3 and TRBJ2-7, with D perhaps TRBD2 (5 bases). Between the trimmed V and J ends, which lost 5 bases and 5 bases, there was a span of 19 bases. The germline CDR1 and CDR2 sequences are SGHNT and YENEEA. The CDR3 length is 15 residues. CDR3 nucleotide sequence: TGTGCCAGCAGCGCATCGCCCTCGGGATTCAACGAGCAGTACTTC. Protein sequence: CASSASPSGFNEQYF. Full variable domain (outside the CDR3, taken from reference TRBV11-3 and TRBJ2-7): EAGVVQSPRYKIIEKKQPVAFWCNPISGHNTLYWYLQNLGQGPELLIRYENEEAVDDSQLPKDRFSAERLKGVDSTLKIQPAELGDSAVYLCASSASPSGFNEQYFGPGTRLTVT.

The chain employs TRBV27 and TRBJ2-7; 12 nucleotides line up with TRBD2. Germline V CDR1 and CDR2: MNHEY, SMNVEV (reference sequence). The junction had 4 bases not matched to a gene; V was cut back by 5 bases and J by 2 bases. This CDR3 is 15 amino acids long. The CDR3 spells CASSPRLAGAYEQYF. CDR3 sequence (DNA): TGTGCCAGCAGTCCCAGACTAGCGGGGGCCTACGAGCAGTACTTC.

The chain has TRBV6-5 and TRBJ1-2; 11 bases are a match to TRBD1. Trimming removed 6 bases from V and 3 bases from J; junction bases left unmatched: 3. The CDR3 sequence is 14 residues long. In germline, CDR1 is MNHEY, CDR2 SVGAGI. CDR3 protein: CASSRDRGDYGYTF. Written as DNA, the CDR3 is TGTGCCAGCAGCAGGGACAGGGGGGACTATGGCTACACCTTC.

The CDR3 DNA reads TGTGCCAGCAGGGAGGATTCCTCTAACTATGGCTACACCTTC. It specifies CASREDSSNYGYTF. The rearrangement links TRBV25-1 to TRBJ1-2; D gene unclear. Trimming left V 6 bases short and J 0 bases short, with 11 bases between. Germline V gives CDR1 MGHDK, CDR2 SYGVNS. The length of the CDR3 is 14 residues.

The chain carries TRBV7-9 and TRBJ1-1; D unclear. This CDR3 has 15 residues. Germline V gene data show CDR1 as SEHNR and CDR2 as FQNEAQ (reference sequence). V shed 1 base and J shed 1 base, with 10 bases lying between them. The CDR3 loop reads CASSLGGARNTEAFF. In DNA, the CDR3 is TGTGCCAGCAGCTTAGGGGGAGCTAGGAACACTGAAGCTTTCTTT.

This sequence joins TRBV4-3 and TRBJ2-1; a possible D gene is TRBD2 (5 bases). The CDR3 totals 15 residues. Germline values: CDR1 LGHNA, CDR2 YSLEER. Trimming shortened V by 3 bases and J by 6 bases, and 15 bases separated the two germline ends. The chain's CDR3 is CASSHSTAAGNEQFF. The CDR3 DNA reads as TGCGCCAGCAGCCATTCTACGGCCGCGGGCAATGAGCAGTTCTTC.

This rearrangement joins TRBV13 to TRBJ1-2; 7 positions match TRBD1. Trimming removed 3 bases from V and 6 bases from J; junction bases left unmatched: 19. The germline V gene has CDR1 PRHDT and CDR2 FYEKMQ (reference sequence). The CDR3 spans 18 residues. CDR3 in DNA: TGTGCCAGCAGCTTTCCCACTCGGCAGGGGGTGGGTTCTGATGGCTACACCTTC. Protein: CASSFPTRQGVGSDGYTF. Drawing the rest from reference TRBV13 and TRBJ1-2, the complete variable domain is AAGVIQSPRHLIKEKRETATLKCYPIPRHDTVYWYQQGPGQDPQFLISFYEKMQSDKGSIPDRFSAQQFSDYHSELNMSSLELGDSALYFCASSFPTRQGVGSDGYTFGSGTRLTVV.

This clone was seen a few times. This chain links TRBV6-1 with TRBJ2-5; maybe TRBD2 (5 bases). Germline loops: CDR1 MNHNS, CDR2 SASEGT. With 7 bases removed from V and 2 bases from J, the gap between germline ends came to 11 bases. CDR3 length: 13 residues. Here the CDR3 DNA reads TGTGCCAGCACCCCGGACTTTCAAGAGACCCAGTACTTC. It yields the protein CASTPDFQETQYF.

For the CDR3, the DNA is TGTGCCAGTAGTATTCGACTAGCGGGCGACAATGAGCAGTTCTTC. Translated: CASSIRLAGDNEQFF. This rearrangement joins TRBV19 to TRBJ2-1, with 10 bases matching TRBD2. The CDR3 consists of 15 residues. Germline V CDR1 and CDR2: LNHDA, SQIVND (reference sequence). Germline trimming cut 3 bases from V and 5 bases from J; bases unmatched to any gene: 4.

V is TRBV19 and J is TRBJ2-1; the match to TRBD1 covers 9 bases. Trimming took 8 bases from V and 7 from J; bases not matched to a gene: 3. From germline, CDR1 is LNHDA and CDR2 SQIVND (reference sequence). The CDR3 contains 12 residues. CDR3 sequence: CASQQGANEQFF. Here the CDR3 DNA reads TGTGCCAGTCAACAGGGGGCAAATGAGCAGTTCTTC.

The chain links TRBV19 to TRBJ1-1, with D tentatively TRBD1 (5 bases). CDR3 size: 13 residues. Trimming cost V 5 bases and J 7 bases, with 14 bases left between them. CDR1 and CDR2 from the germline V gene are LNHDA and SQIVND (reference sequence). The CDR3 nucleotides read TGTGCCAGTAGTTATAGGGGTGGTGGTGAAGCTTTCTTT. Amino acids: CASSYRGGGEAFF.